The rows below give T cell receptor beta chains drawn from one sample of a study of regulatory T cells in long-lasting Graves disease. From the multiplex PCR reads, TCRdb called clonotypes with MiXCR, one entry per CDR3 protein. The data contain about 460,000 distinct CDR3 sequences, about 20% of them singletons. The starting material was peripheral blood mononuclear cells (PBMCs), obtained when the disease was refractory, from a patient treated with antithyroid drugs. The receptors come from a female donor with Graves disease. Both conserved end residues are part of each CDR3. A D gene is named only where the DNA matches it firmly. Clone sizes are given selectively: once, few, many, or a class where the clone is expanded.

J	V	size	D	length	DNA	CDR3
TRBJ2-2	TRBV7-9	.	.	15	TGTGCCAGCAGCCCCCAGTGGGGAAACACCGGGGAGCTGTTTTTT	CASSPQWGNTGELFF
TRBJ2-5	TRBV19	.	TRBD2	15	TGTGCCAGTACCCCAGCGGGGGGGCTGCGAGAGACCCAGTACTTC	CASTPAGGLRETQYF
TRBJ2-3	TRBV20-1	few	.	13	TGCAGTGCTAGGCCCACAGGGACAGATACGCAGTATTTT	CSARPTGTDTQYF
TRBJ2-7	TRBV12-3/TRBV12-4	many	.	15	TGTGCCAGCAGTCCCGAGGGGGGGTCCTCCTACGAGCAGTACTTC	CASSPEGGSSYEQYF
TRBJ2-6	TRBV27	.	.	17	TGTGCCAGCAGTTTCTTCCCTCCGGTAGCTGGGGCCAACGTCCTGACTTTC	CASSFFPPVAGANVLTF
TRBJ2-5	TRBV30	.	.	16	TGTGCCTGGAGTGGAGTGTCGGACAAGGGGGGACAGACCCAGTACTTC	CAWSGVSDKGGQTQYF
TRBJ2-2	TRBV20-1	few	.	16	TGCAGTGCTAGGGGGTTAAGGGATCCGAACACCGGGGAGCTGTTTTTT	CSARGLRDPNTGELFF
TRBJ1-6	TRBV9	many	.	14	TGTGCCAGCAGCGTAGCTTTGCAGAATTCACCCCTCCACTTT	CASSVALQNSPLHF
TRBJ2-2	TRBV30	.	.	11	TGTGCCGGATGGAACACCGGGGAGCTGTTTTTT	CAGWNTGELFF
TRBJ1-5	TRBV7-2	.	.	15	TGTGCCAGCAGCTCGGACACCTATAGCAATCAGCCTCAGCATTTT	CASSSDTYSNQPQHF
TRBJ1-5	TRBV9	once	TRBD1	15	TGTGCCAGCAGCGCCGGGACAGCCAGCAATCAGCCCCAGCATTTT	CASSAGTASNQPQHF
TRBJ2-5	TRBV2	many	TRBD2	15	TGTGCCAGCACCACGACTAGCGGGGGCCAAGAGACCCAGTACTTC	CASTTTSGGQETQYF
TRBJ1-6	TRBV10-1	.	.	14	TGCGCCAGCACCCCCAGGACAGTAGATTCACCCCTCCACTTT	CASTPRTVDSPLHF
TRBJ1-5	TRBV27	few	.	14	TGTGCCAGCAACCCGCTCCCCATCAATCAGCCCCAGCATTTT	CASNPLPINQPQHF
TRBJ2-1	TRBV10-3	once	TRBD1	13	TGTGCCATCAGTGTGGGACAGCCCCAAGAGCAGTTCTTC	CAISVGQPQEQFF
TRBJ1-1	TRBV12-3/TRBV12-4	many	.	14	TGTGCCAGCTTGGGCCTGGTGGGAAACACTGAAGCTTTCTTT	CASLGLVGNTEAFF
TRBJ2-5	TRBV12-3/TRBV12-4	few	TRBD1	15	TGTGCCAGCAGAAAGGGACAGGTTGAGCGAGAGACCCAGTACTTC	CASRKGQVERETQYF
TRBJ1-5	TRBV2	many	.	15	TGTGCCAGCTTATCTACGGGACTCCTCAATCAGCCCCAGCATTTT	CASLSTGLLNQPQHF
TRBJ1-5	TRBV7-9	few	.	13	TGTGCCAGCAGCTTAGCGGGCAGGGAGCCCCAGCATTTT	CASSLAGREPQHF
TRBJ2-7	TRBV14	.	.	11	TGTGCCAGCAGCCACTCCTACGAGCAGTGCTTC	CASSHSYEQCF
TRBJ1-6	TRBV12-3/TRBV12-4	many	.	14	TGTGCCAGCACCCCGACAGGAACCAATTCACCCCTCCACTTT	CASTPTGTNSPLHF
TRBJ2-5	TRBV11-2	many	.	14	TGTGCCAGCAGCTTAGGAGGTCCACAAGAGACCCAGTACTTC	CASSLGGPQETQYF
TRBJ2-5	TRBV2	many	TRBD2	15	TGTGCCAGCAGACTAGCGGGAGGGCCCCAAGAGACCCAGTACTTC	CASRLAGGPQETQYF